This TCR beta chain was profiled in a study of spatial heterogeneity in lung cancer. Overall study findings and caveats: The study found that expanded intratumoral alpha and beta TCR counts tracked tumor mutation counts.

The time point was: sample taken at primary tumor resection. Germline assignment: CDR1 SGHTA and CDR2 FQGNSA. V lost 5 bases, J lost 9 bases, and 11 bases lay in between. The CDR3 loop spans 12 amino acids. TCRdb analysed the 5' RACE reads with MiXCR anew, one entry per CDR3 protein. The data show more than 20,000 distinct CDR3 sequences, roughly 6.5% seen once. This clonotype was picked up many times. The antigen is unknown. This receptor was taken from a male donor with early-stage non-small cell lung cancer. This material consisted of lung tumor tissue, taken at surgery. The chain carries TRBV7-2 and TRBJ2-1; the D gene is possibly TRBD2 (5 bases). The CDR3 region is CASSPLASEQFF. DNA for the CDR3: TGTGCCAGCAGCCCTCTAGCTAGTGAGCAGTTCTTC.